The T cell receptor (beta chain) described here comes from a study of blood T cell repertoires in COVID-19. The germline V gene has CDR1 MDHEN and CDR2 SYDVKM. This CDR3 has 14 residues. The trim removed 4 bases at V and 5 bases at J, leaving 1 base unmatched. In the study's own analysis: Reference gene primers were amplified, and this amplification served to estimate nucleated cell counts. Data came from immunoSEQ multiplex PCR; TCRdb stores just in-frame clones and leaves some out. The V and J calls and clone size are taken from that table; D and trimming were inferred from the DNA. The sample has 90,000 to 100,000 clones, roughly 82% seen once; the top ten hold around a sixth. This clone occurred once.

Sequencing input: peripheral blood. This sequence originates from a man older than 75 with acute or convalescent COVID-19. The chain links TRBV28 to TRBJ2-5; 13 bases line up with TRBD2. This chain's CDR3 is CASSWTSGSETQYF. In nucleotides, the CDR3 is TGTGCCAGCAGTTGGACTAGCGGGAGCGAGACCCAGTACTTC.